This is a list of T cell receptor beta chains from one sample in a study of T cell responses to AZD1222 COVID-19 vaccine. The table came from immunoSEQ multiplex PCR; TCRdb's copy has only in-frame clones and leaves some out. The table has approximately 120,000 clones, roughly 87% seen once. Sequencing was performed on peripheral blood, taken on day 0 of AZD1222 vaccination. The receptors derive from an adult in good health. Each CDR3 is given with its conserved first and last residue. A D gene is named only where the DNA matches it firmly. The size entry is marked missing in some rows and otherwise reads once, few, many or a size class.

size	D	J	V	DNA	CDR3
.	TRBD2	TRBJ2-1	TRBV6-5	TGTGCCAGCAGTCCTAGCGGGTACTACAATGAGCAGTTCTTC	CASSPSGYYNEQFF
few	.	TRBJ2-1	TRBV5-1	TGCGCCAGCAGTAATTACAATGAGCAGTTCTTC	CASSNYNEQFF
.	.	TRBJ2-5	TRBV15	TGTGCCACCAGCAGAGATTACGGGGCCCGAGGGTTAGAGACCCAGTACTTC	CATSRDYGARGLETQYF
.	.	TRBJ2-6	TRBV7-2	TGTGCCAGCAGCTTGGAATTGGGGTCTGGGGCCAACGTCCTGACTTTC	CASSLELGSGANVLTF
.	.	TRBJ2-5	TRBV20-1	TGCAGTGCTCGTGTCGGGGGAAAAGAGACCCAGTACTTC	CSARVGGKETQYF
few	.	TRBJ2-7	TRBV19	TGTGCCAGTAGTCAGGCGGGACTTTCCTACGAGCAGTACTTC	CASSQAGLSYEQYF
.	TRBD1	TRBJ1-2	TRBV7-9	TGTGCCAGCAGCTCTTACGGACAGGCCTATGGCTACACCTTC	CASSSYGQAYGYTF
.	.	TRBJ1-5	TRBV30	TGTGCCTGGAGTGGTCGCAGGACTAATCAGCCCCAGCATTTT	CAWSGRRTNQPQHF
.	TRBD1	TRBJ1-2	TRBV28	TGTGCCAGCGGTCGACAGGGTAGATTTAACTATGGCTACACCTTC	CASGRQGRFNYGYTF
.	.	TRBJ2-5	TRBV7-3	TGTGCCAGCAGCTTGGCCCTGCAAGAGACCCAGTACTTC	CASSLALQETQYF
.	.	TRBJ2-3	TRBV28	TGTGCCAGCATCCTCCGGGGCACAGATACGCAGTATTTT	CASILRGTDTQYF
.	.	TRBJ1-6	TRBV30	TGTGCCTGGAGTGTATTGGGCGAGGGACACTATAATTCACCCCTCCACTTT	CAWSVLGEGHYNSPLHF
.	TRBD2	TRBJ2-7	TRBV27	TGTGCCAGCAGTATCGGGACTAGCGGGGATTCCTACGAGCAGTACTTC	CASSIGTSGDSYEQYF
.	TRBD2	TRBJ2-1	TRBV7-2	TGTGCCAGCAGCTTAGAGCGGGGGAAACACAATGAGCAGTTCTTC	CASSLERGKHNEQFF
.	.	TRBJ2-7	TRBV10-3	TGTGCCATCAGTGAGTACCGTGACGAGCAGTACTTC	CAISEYRDEQYF
.	.	TRBJ1-3	TRBV10-1	TGCGCCAGCAGTGAGTCGTCGGAGCGTCCCCGCGGAAACACCATATATTTT	CASSESSERPRGNTIYF
once	.	TRBJ2-3	TRBV6-2/TRBV6-3	TGTGCCAGCAGTTATCTCACTAGCACAGATACGCAGTATTTT	CASSYLTSTDTQYF
.	.	TRBJ2-1	TRBV7-2	TGTGCCAGCAGCCCCCGGAACGGAGGGGGCAATGAGCAGTTCTTC	CASSPRNGGGNEQFF
.	.	TRBJ2-2	TRBV5-1	TGCGCCAGCAGCTGGGGACAGAACACCGGGGAGCTGTTTTTT	CASSWGQNTGELFF
.	TRBD2	TRBJ2-1	TRBV10-1	TGCGCCAGCAAAAGCGGGGGCCTTTACAATGAGCAGTTCTTC	CASKSGGLYNEQFF
.	.	TRBJ2-1	TRBV3-1/TRBV3-2	TGTGCCAGCAGCCAAGATTCGGGGGCTGTGGAGCAGTTCTTC	CASSQDSGAVEQFF
.	.	TRBJ2-7	TRBV10-3	TGTGCCATCAGGGACGGTCTGAACGAGCAGTACTTC	CAIRDGLNEQYF
.	.	TRBJ1-2	TRBV7-9	TGTGCCAGCAGCATTGGAGGAATATATGTCTACACCTTC	CASSIGGIYVYTF
few	TRBD2	TRBJ2-2	TRBV10-1	TGCGCCAGCAGGGATGGGACGGGAGGTTCCGGGGAGCTGTTTTTT	CASRDGTGGSGELFF
.	TRBD2	TRBJ2-1	TRBV24-1	TGTGCCACCAGTCGGACTAGCGGGAGGGTAATCCCCTACAATGAGCAGTTCTTC	CATSRTSGRVIPYNEQFF